This T cell receptor (beta chain) was captured by sequencing in a study of immune evolution from preneoplasia to lung adenocarcinoma. Findings and caveats of the study: Compared with EGFR-mutant or double wild-type lesions, KRAS-mutant nodules were more clonal. Later-stage lesions seemingly showed higher T cell density and diversity than normal lung.

Germline lookup yields CDR1 SGHRS and CDR2 YFSETQ. This CDR3 has 13 amino acids. The ends were cut back, 3 bases at V and 6 bases at J, with 9 bases in the middle. As to this clone: Its matching antigen is unknown.

The assay was immunoSEQ multiplex PCR, and TCRdb's table has in-frame clones only and misses some. The sample yields tens of thousands of clones, around 74% seen once. Resections took place in Japan or China from the mid-2010s to the late 2010s. H&E slides confirmed each diagnosis, reviewed by two pathologists independently. The origin of this receptor is a person aged 55 to 70 with lung adenocarcinoma. The sequenced sample consisted of FFPE invasive lung adenocarcinoma tissue. This chain links TRBV5-1 with TRBJ2-2, with D possibly TRBD2 on 6 matching bases. Written as DNA, the CDR3 is TGCGCCAGCAGCTACACTAGCTCCGGGGAGCTGTTTTTT. This sequence encodes CASSYTSSGELFF.